Below, 29 T cell receptor beta chains from the same sample are listed, as sequenced in a study of a mutant IDH1 vaccine in newly diagnosed glioma. Time point in this sample: week 5, during vaccination. With topical imiquimod, each dose of the vaccine consisted of 300 ug of mutant IDH1 20-mer peptide. TCRdb keeps only in-frame clones here, not all; method: immunoSEQ multiplex PCR. The sample lists roughly 72,000 clones, more than 85% occurring once. Their antigens are not known. Specimen: PBMCs, collected from a glioma patient whose treatment included an IDH1 peptide vaccine. These TCRs come from a woman aged 45-59 years with glioma.

The rearrangement links TRBV2 to TRBJ2-4; either TRBD1 or TRBD2 may fit D (6 bases each). The CDR3 extends over 14 amino acids. Per germline, CDR1 SNHLY and CDR2 FYNNEI. V lost 6 bases to trimming and J lost 8 bases, with 17 bases between them. The CDR3: CASSAERGDYIQYF. CDR3 coding DNA: TGTGCCAGCAGCGCGGAGAGGGGGGATTACATTCAGTACTTC.

This clone appeared once. This chain connects TRBV5-6 to TRBJ2-3; no reliable D call. Germline V gives CDR1 SGHDT, CDR2 YYEEEE. This CDR3 has 11 amino acids. V dropped 1 base and J dropped 7 bases, with 4 bases sitting between them. The CDR3: CASSLRNTQYF. The CDR3 DNA reads as TGTGCCAGCAGCTTGAGAAATACGCAGTATTTT.

The chain combines TRBV7-9 with TRBJ2-1; 7 bases map to TRBD1. The CDR3 loop spans 15 amino acids. Trimming took 1 base from V and 4 from J; bases not matched to a gene: 4. Per the germline V gene, CDR1 is SEHNR and CDR2 is FQNEAQ (reference sequence). The DNA of the CDR3 is TGTGCCAGCAGCTTAGGGCAGGGGGAGTACAATGAGCAGTTCTTC. Residues: CASSLGQGEYNEQFF.

The chain has TRBV6-4 and TRBJ2-2, with 11 positions matching TRBD2. Per germline, CDR1 MRHNA and CDR2 SNTAGT. This CDR3 has 18 amino acids. Germline trimming cut 9 bases from V and 6 bases from J; bases unmatched to any gene: 18. Here the CDR3 DNA reads TGTGCCAGAAGCTTAGCGGGGGGGAGGCCCCACGGGGCCGGGGAGCTGTTTTTT. Its protein is CARSLAGGRPHGAGELFF.

The chain is built from TRBV7-3 and TRBJ1-1; D uncertain. V gave up 5 bases and J gave up 0 bases, with 7 bases separating them. Germline loops: CDR1 SGHTA, CDR2 FQGTGA. This CDR3 contains 13 residues. CDR3 sequence: CASSTQMNTEAFF. The CDR3 bases are TGTGCCAGCAGCACTCAGATGAACACTGAAGCTTTCTTT.

The V gene is TRBV2, the J gene TRBJ2-2; maybe TRBD1 (6 bases). Looked up from germline, CDR1 is SNHLY and CDR2 is FYNNEI. The ends were cut back, 3 bases at V and 4 bases at J, with 9 bases in the middle. The CDR3 extends over 14 amino acids. The CDR3 DNA reads as TGTGCCAGCAGTGACCAGGGGTCCACCGGGGAGCTGTTTTTT. Protein: CASSDQGSTGELFF.

The V call is TRBV2, the J call TRBJ2-7; 7 bases are shared with TRBD1. This CDR3 is built from 15 residues. Looked up from germline, CDR1 is SNHLY and CDR2 is FYNNEI. Trimming removed 6 bases from V and 7 bases from J; junction bases left unmatched: 15. This chain's CDR3 is CASRASGTAVWEQYF. The CDR3 DNA reads TGTGCCAGCAGGGCCTCCGGGACAGCTGTGTGGGAGCAGTACTTC.

The genes are TRBV7-9 and TRBJ2-7; perhaps TRBD2 as D (5 bases). Germline V gene sequence: CDR1 SEHNR, CDR2 FQNEAQ (reference sequence). This CDR3 comprises 13 residues. Trimming removed 1 base from V and 5 bases from J, with 9 bases in between. This chain's CDR3 is CASSLVSGDEQYF. CDR3 bases: TGTGCCAGCAGCTTAGTGAGCGGAGACGAGCAGTACTTC. Variable domain in full (rest from reference TRBV7-9 and TRBJ2-7): DTGVSQNPRHKITKRGQNVTFRCDPISEHNRLYWYRQTLGQGPEFLTYFQNEAQLEKSRLLSDRFSAERPKGSFSTLEIQRTEQGDSAMYLCASSLVSGDEQYFGPGTRLTVT.

V and J are TRBV5-1 and TRBJ2-1, with 9 positions matching TRBD2. Germline CDR1 SGHRS, CDR2 YFSETQ. The V segment lost 0 bases and the J segment 7 bases; nucleotides outside the gene matches: 8. This CDR3 is 16 amino acids long. The CDR3 nucleotides are TGCGCCAGCAGCTTGGGGGGCGGGAGGGCCCGGAATGAGCAGTTCTTC. As protein: CASSLGGGRARNEQFF.

The J gene is TRBJ2-7, the V gene TRBV7-9; 9 nucleotides match TRBD2. Germline CDR1 SEHNR, CDR2 FQNEAQ (reference sequence). This CDR3 is built from 19 residues. V trimming: 7 bases; J trimming: 0 bases; junction bases outside the gene matches: 19. DNA for the CDR3: TGTGCCAGCACCTCAGTGGGGGGTCTAGCGGGAAAGATCTCCTACGAGCAGTACTTC. Protein: CASTSVGGLAGKISYEQYF. Combining the CDR3 with reference TRBV7-9 and TRBJ2-7 gives the whole variable domain DTGVSQNPRHKITKRGQNVTFRCDPISEHNRLYWYRQTLGQGPEFLTYFQNEAQLEKSRLLSDRFSAERPKGSFSTLEIQRTEQGDSAMYLCASTSVGGLAGKISYEQYFGPGTRLTVT.

This clone has a single count. The chain carries TRBV6-5 and TRBJ1-2; a weak D match, TRBD1 (5 bases). V lost 8 bases to trimming and J lost 6 bases, with 16 bases between them. This CDR3 has 13 residues. The germline CDR1 and CDR2 sequences are MNHEY and SVGAGI. For the CDR3, the DNA is TGTGCCAGCGCGGAGGGGTCGGTGGATGGCTACACCTTC. Translated, it gives CASAEGSVDGYTF.

The genes are TRBV18 and TRBJ1-2; TRBD1 is a possible D gene (5 bases). Germline CDR1 is KGHSH and CDR2 is LQKENI. With 7 bases removed from V and 6 bases from J, the gap between germline ends came to 9 bases. This CDR3 is 11 amino acids long. CDR3 nucleotides: TGTGCCAGCTTGGGAGGGGATGGCTACACCTTC. Translating it yields CASLGGDGYTF.

The genes are TRBV7-9 and TRBJ1-1; D is possibly TRBD1 (5 bases). The CDR3 runs 13 residues. CDR1 and CDR2 (germline): SEHNR, FQNEAQ (reference sequence). The V end lost 2 bases, the J end lost 3 bases, and 7 bases lay between the germline ends. Here the CDR3 reads CASSLTRDTEAFF. For the CDR3, the DNA is TGTGCCAGCAGCTTAACCAGGGACACTGAAGCTTTCTTT.

The chain has TRBV5-6 and TRBJ1-5, with D tentatively TRBD1 (5 bases). Germline V gene lookup returns CDR1 SGHDT and CDR2 YYEEEE. V lost 4 bases to trimming and J lost 3 bases, with 11 bases between them. The CDR3 has 14 amino acids. Here the CDR3 reads CASSLSGDNQPQHF. The CDR3 DNA reads TGTGCCAGCAGCCTTTCGGGGGACAATCAGCCCCAGCATTTT.

The V call is TRBV4-2, the J call TRBJ2-5, with 10 bases aligning to TRBD1. The end of the DNA aligns better with TRBJ2-7, so the J call may be wrong. Germline V gene data show CDR1 as LGHNA and CDR2 as YNFKEQ. This CDR3 is 16 amino acids long. The CDR3 loop reads CASSQERGDRGYEQYF. CDR3 coding DNA: TGTGCCAGCAGCCAAGAAAGGGGGGACAGGGGATACGAGCAGTACTTC.

As for this clone: The sample holds other DNA sequences that translate to the same CDR3. The DNA of the CDR3 is TGTGCCAGCTCACCGGGACAGAACACTGAAGCTTTCTTT. This sequence encodes CASSPGQNTEAFF. The chain employs TRBV18 and TRBJ1-1; maybe TRBD1 (6 bases). V lost 3 bases and J 1 base, leaving 6 bases between the germline ends. In germline, CDR1 is KGHSH, CDR2 LQKENI. This CDR3 has 13 amino acids.

The CDR3 region has the DNA TGCGCCAGCAGCCCTTCAGGGCCCTTTAATGAAAAACTGTTTTTT. Translation gives CASSPSGPFNEKLFF. This chain connects TRBV5-1 to TRBJ1-4; D might be TRBD1 (5 bases). The V gene's germline CDR1 is SGHRS and CDR2 YFSETQ. This CDR3 comprises 15 residues. V was pared by 4 bases and J by 4 bases, with 14 bases between.

The chain is built from TRBV29-1 and TRBJ2-5; 7 bases map to TRBD2. The end of the DNA aligns better with TRBJ2-7, so the J call may be wrong. The CDR3 length is 13 residues. Germline V CDR1 and CDR2: SQVTM, ANQGSEA. The CDR3 loop reads CSVRATSSYEQYF. The CDR3 bases are TGCAGCGTTAGGGCGACTAGCAGCTACGAGCAGTACTTC.

The J gene is TRBJ2-1, the V gene TRBV5-1, with 8 nucleotides matching TRBD2. Trimming cost V 0 bases and J 4 bases; bases outside gene matches: 6. This CDR3 contains 16 residues. The germline V gene encodes CDR1 SGHRS and CDR2 YFSETQ. The CDR3 DNA sequence: TGCGCCAGCAGCTTGGGGCGGCGGGAGGTGTACAATGAGCAGTTCTTC. It yields the protein CASSLGRREVYNEQFF.

The V call is TRBV28, the J call TRBJ1-4, with a possible D match to TRBD1 (6 bases). V gave up 6 bases and J gave up 8 bases, with 13 bases separating them. Germline lookup yields CDR1 MDHEN and CDR2 SYDVKM. The CDR3 runs to 13 residues. The CDR3 DNA reads TGTGCCAGCAGCGCGGGGGGCGAGGAAAAACTGTTTTTT. Its translation: CASSAGGEEKLFF.

The chain combines TRBV21-1 with TRBJ2-7; the D call TRBD1 from the table was never checked on the DNA. TRBV21-1 is given as a pseudogene. This CDR3 has 11 residues. DNA for the CDR3: TGTGCCAGCAAAGACAGCTACGAGCAGTACTTC. This encodes CASKDSYEQYF.

The rearrangement links TRBV5-1 to TRBJ1-2; tentatively, D is TRBD1 (6 bases). Trimming took 4 bases from V and 3 from J, leaving 16 bases between them. Germline values: CDR1 SGHRS, CDR2 YFSETQ. This CDR3 spans 15 amino acids. CDR3 in amino acids: CASSHGGARDYGYTF. In nucleotides, the CDR3 is TGCGCCAGCAGCCATGGGGGGGCGCGGGACTATGGCTACACCTTC. The variable domain in full, completed from reference TRBV5-1 and TRBJ1-2, reads KAGVTQTPRYLIKTRGQQVTLSCSPISGHRSVSWYQQTPGQGLQFLFEYFSETQRNKGNFPGRFSGRQFSNSRSEMNVSTLELGDSALYLCASSHGGARDYGYTFGSGTRLTVV.

The CDR3 DNA reads TGTGCCATAGCAGCACAGGGGGCCCATCAGCCCCAGCATTTT. Its protein is CAIAAQGAHQPQHF. This rearrangement joins TRBV10-3 to TRBJ1-5, with 9 nucleotides matching TRBD1. The V and J ends lost 9 bases and 5 bases, in that order; junction bases with no gene match: 8. The CDR3 contains 14 residues. Germline V gives CDR1 ENHRY, CDR2 SYGVKD.

This clone appeared a single time. This chain connects TRBV20-1 to TRBJ2-7; D remains ambiguous. Germline lookup yields CDR1 DFQATT and CDR2 SNEGSKA (reference sequence). There are 11 residues in the CDR3. The ends were cut back, 6 bases at V and 1 base at J, with 7 bases in the middle. CDR3 loop: CSARISYEQYF. In DNA form, the CDR3 reads TGCAGTGCCCGGATTTCCTACGAGCAGTACTTC.

This clone is a singleton in its sample. The genes are TRBV4-1 and TRBJ2-6; D remains ambiguous. V was cut by 3 bases and J by 0 bases, with 12 bases left in between. Germline V gene lookup returns CDR1 MGHRA and CDR2 YSYEKL. CDR3 length equals 17 residues. CDR3 sequence (DNA): TGCGCCAGCAGCCAGTGGGGTACGGCCTCTGGGGCCAACGTCCTGACTTTC. Residues: CASSQWGTASGANVLTF.

V usage is TRBV27 and J usage is TRBJ2-1, with D unclear. The CDR3 has 15 amino acids. Looked up from germline, CDR1 is MNHEY and CDR2 is SMNVEV (reference sequence). V shed 2 bases and J shed 5 bases, with 13 bases lying between them. The CDR3 region is CASSLGTVPNNEQFF. CDR3 nucleotides: TGTGCCAGCAGTTTAGGTACGGTACCAAACAATGAGCAGTTCTTC.

The rearrangement uses TRBV4-1 and TRBJ2-2, with 9 bases lining up with TRBD1. CDR3 size: 18 residues. V was clipped by 4 bases and J by 1 base; unmatched bases: 10. Germline lookup yields CDR1 MGHRA and CDR2 YSYEKL. CDR3 sequence reads: CASSPGTGLTRNTGELFF. CDR3 coding DNA: TGCGCCAGCAGCCCCGGGACAGGGTTAACAAGGAACACCGGGGAGCTGTTTTTT.

The sample holds one count of this clone. The chain is built from TRBV7-8 and TRBJ2-1; D is perhaps TRBD1 (6 bases). The CDR3 has 14 residues. CDR1 SGHVS and CDR2 FQNEAQ come from the germline V gene. Trimming shortened V by 3 bases and J by 3 bases, and 9 bases separated the two germline ends. For the CDR3, the DNA is TGTGCCAGCAGCTTTAACAGGGACTACAATGAGCAGTTCTTC. Translating it yields CASSFNRDYNEQFF.

The chain uses TRBV12-1 and TRBJ2-1; the table's D call of TRBD1 was not tested on the DNA. TRBV12-1 is recorded as a pseudogene. The CDR3 loop spans 19 amino acids. The CDR3 coding sequence is TGTGCCAGCAGAACCTCATCTATACCTGGACAGGGGGCGGACAATGAGCAGTTCTTC. Translated: CASRTSSIPGQGADNEQFF.